What follows are 14 T cell receptor beta chains derived from one specimen sequenced in a study of tumor and adjacent non-tumor tissue in lung cancer. Three rounds of nested PCR, following a modified ARM-PCR protocol, produced the TCRbeta library. TCRdb passed the multiplex PCR reads through MiXCR, listing each CDR3 protein once. The sample lists 47,000 or so distinct CDR3 sequences, about 68% seen once, with about 29% in the top ten. RNA was extracted from bulk tissue without any cell sorting. More than 3 cm separated this lung sample from the edge of the tumor. The sequencing input was distant non-tumor lung tissue. Receptors were obtained from a woman aged 70-85 years with non-small cell lung cancer.

This clonotype was seen at least ten times. This chain connects TRBV11-2 to TRBJ1-1; tentative D call: TRBD1 (6 bases). The CDR3 consists of 15 residues. With 0 bases removed from V and 0 bases from J, the gap between germline ends came to 8 bases. The germline V gene has CDR1 SGHAT and CDR2 FQNNGV. CDR3 protein: CASSLDGGLNTEAFF. The CDR3 coding sequence is TGTGCCAGCAGCTTAGATGGGGGGCTGAACACTGAAGCTTTCTTT.

The rearrangement joins TRBV6-6 to TRBJ2-3, with TRBD1 matching 10 bases. J gave up 3 bases and V 8 bases, and 8 bases lay outside the gene matches. The CDR3 is 15 residues long. In germline, CDR1 is MNHNY, CDR2 SVGAGI (reference sequence). The CDR3 nucleotides are TGTGCCAGCTGTTCCGGGACAGGGGATACAGATACGCAGTATTTT. Protein product: CASCSGTGDTDTQYF.

A word on this clonotype: One end of the junction does not line up with germline, which may come from a read error. This sequence joins TRBV11-3 and TRBJ2-1; 10 bases are shared with TRBD2. Germline values: CDR1 SGHNT, CDR2 YENEEA. The CDR3 spans 15 residues. In DNA form, the CDR3 reads TGTACCAGCAGCCCTGGGACTAGCGCTTATAGTAAGCAGTTCTTC. This translates into CTSSPGTSAYSKQFF.

The sample holds many counts of this clonotype. This chain's CDR3 is CASSWGPSGSEQFF. The CDR3 bases are TGTGCCAGCAGCTGGGGGCCTTCTGGAAGTGAGCAGTTCTTC. The rearrangement uses TRBV11-2 and TRBJ2-1, with D perhaps matching TRBD1 (6 bases). The CDR3 consists of 14 residues. With 4 bases removed from V and 9 bases from J, the gap between germline ends came to 16 bases. The germline V gene has CDR1 SGHAT and CDR2 FQNNGV. Full variable domain (rest looked up from reference TRBV11-2 and TRBJ2-1): EAGVAQSPRYKIIEKRQSVAFWCNPISGHATLYWYQQILGQGPKLLIQFQNNGVVDDSQLPKDRFSAERLKGVDSTLKIQPAKLEDSAVYLCASSWGPSGSEQFFGPGTRLTVL.

Note on this clonotype: Since the CDR3 does not end with the conserved phenylalanine or tryptophan, this likely comes from a read error. The DNA is omitted, as the CDR3 cannot be located on it reliably, and the CDR3 follows TCRdb's listing. J is TRBJ2-7 and V is TRBV12-3 or TRBV12-4; TRBD2 is the table's D call and was not checked against the DNA. The CDR3 totals 18 residues, both ends included. CDR3 sequence reads: CASSLKPDRREITYEQHL.

In the case of this clonotype: An end of the junction differs from the germline gene, which may be a read error. The J gene is TRBJ2-1, the V gene TRBV6-1; 7 bases are a match to TRBD1. Germline V lookup: CDR1 MNHNS, CDR2 SASEGT. The CDR3 covers 12 residues. The CDR3 reads CSSLQGINEQFF. In nucleotides, the CDR3 is TGTTCCAGCCTACAGGGGATAAATGAGCAGTTCTTC.

This clonotype was seen once. This sequence may be a read error, since a much larger clone differs from it by one base. The V gene is TRBV7-9, the J gene TRBJ2-3, with TRBD2 matching 7 bases. Looked up from germline, CDR1 is SEHNR and CDR2 is FQNEAQ (reference sequence). The ends lost 5 bases at V and 5 bases at J; junction bases unmatched: 16. This CDR3 region has 17 residues. CDR3 coding DNA: TGTGCCAGCAGCAAAGGACTAGTGGGAGGTATGCAAGATACGCAGTATTTT. Encoded protein: CASSKGLVGGMQDTQYF.

For this clonotype: Lacking the conserved final phenylalanine or tryptophan, this CDR3 likely reflects a read error. The CDR3 nucleotides read TGTGTCAGCAGCTTAGCTCGGACTGGGGCCAACGTCCTGACTTTA. Translating it yields CVSSLARTGANVLTL. V and J are TRBV13 and TRBJ2-6, with unresolved D. CDR1 and CDR2 from the germline V gene are PRHDT and FYEKMQ (reference sequence). The CDR3 has 15 residues.

A word on this clonotype: With a much larger clone just one base away, this may be a read error. The chain combines TRBV28 with TRBJ1-5; the D is unclear. The CDR3 is 15 residues long. The germline CDR1 and CDR2 sequences are MDHEN and SYDVKM. The CDR3 DNA is TGTGCCAGCATCTTGGGCCAGGCTCCCAATCAGCCCCAGCAATTT. Amino acid sequence: CASILGQAPNQPQQF.

The rearrangement uses TRBV30 and TRBJ1-6; D perhaps matches TRBD1 (6 bases). Germline loops: CDR1 GTSNPN, CDR2 SVGIG (reference sequence). Trimming removed 2 bases from V and 16 bases from J, with 15 bases in between. The CDR3 sequence is 12 residues long. CDR3 loop: CAWSTTGIVLHF. The CDR3 bases are TGTGCCTGGAGTACAACAGGGATCGTTCTCCACTTT. The whole variable domain, remainder taken from reference TRBV30 and TRBJ1-6, is SQTIHQWPATLVQPVGSPLSLECTVEGTSNPNLYWYRQAAGRGLQLLFYSVGIGQISSEVPQNLSASRPQDRQFILSSKKLLLSDSGFYLCAWSTTGIVLHFGNGTRLTVT.

This clonotype is a singleton in its sample. A junction end diverges from the germline sequence, so it may reflect a read error. The chain links TRBV4-2 to TRBJ2-2; the match to TRBD2 covers 8 bases. The CDR3 has 17 residues. Per germline, CDR1 LGHNA and CDR2 YNFKEQ. CDR3 region: CTSSQDSSGWITGELFF. CDR3 DNA: TGTACCAGCAGCCAAGATTCTAGCGGGTGGATTACCGGGGAGCTGTTCTTT.

Of note for this clonotype: A read error is possible here, since a much larger clone lies one base away. The chain joins TRBV28 to TRBJ2-3; the D is unclear. The germline CDR1 and CDR2 sequences are MDHEN and SYDVKM. This CDR3 region has 12 residues. CDR3 region: CATSTSTDTQCF. For the CDR3, the DNA is TGTGCCACCTCGACGAGCACAGATACGCAGTGTTTT.

Comment on this clonotype: This likely comes from a read error, as the CDR3 has no conserved phenylalanine or tryptophan at its end. CDR3 DNA sequence: TGTGCCAGCAGCCCCCGACAAGGGGCGGTTTCAGAGACCCAGTACCTC. It specifies CASSPRQGAVSETQYL. The genes are TRBV28 and TRBJ2-5, with D perhaps TRBD1 (5 bases). Per germline, CDR1 MDHEN and CDR2 SYDVKM. This CDR3 has 16 residues. The V end lost 6 bases, the J end lost 4 bases, and 21 bases lay between the germline ends.

As regards this clonotype: The germline gene is not matched at one end of the junction; a read error may be the cause. The chain combines TRBV15 with TRBJ2-1, with 13 bases identical to TRBD2. The CDR3 is 16 amino acids. The germline CDR1 and CDR2 sequences are LNHNV and YYDKDF (reference sequence). CDR3 DNA: TGTGCCAGCAGCACGGAGGGACTAGCGGGATACAATGAGCAGTTCTTC. Amino acids: CASSTEGLAGYNEQFF.